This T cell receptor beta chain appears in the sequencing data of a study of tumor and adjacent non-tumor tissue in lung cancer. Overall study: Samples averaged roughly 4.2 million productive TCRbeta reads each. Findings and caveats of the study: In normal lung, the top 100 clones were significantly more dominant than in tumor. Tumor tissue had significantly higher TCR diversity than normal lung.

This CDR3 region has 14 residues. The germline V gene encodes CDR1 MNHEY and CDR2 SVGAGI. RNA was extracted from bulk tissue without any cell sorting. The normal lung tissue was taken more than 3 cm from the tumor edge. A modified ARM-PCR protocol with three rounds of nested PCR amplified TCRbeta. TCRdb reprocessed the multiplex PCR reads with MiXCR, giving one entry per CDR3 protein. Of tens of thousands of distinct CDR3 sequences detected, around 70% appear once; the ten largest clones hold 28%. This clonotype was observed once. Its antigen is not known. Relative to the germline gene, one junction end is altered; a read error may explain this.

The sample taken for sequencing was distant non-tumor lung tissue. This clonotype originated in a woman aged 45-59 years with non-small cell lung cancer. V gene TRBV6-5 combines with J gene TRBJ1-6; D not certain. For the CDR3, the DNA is TGTGCCAGCAGTAGTTACACCTATAATTCACACCTCCACTTT. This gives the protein CASSSYTYNSHLHF.